These T cell receptor beta chains were read from a single sample in a study of tumor and adjacent non-tumor tissue in lung cancer. TCRdb reprocessed the multiplex PCR reads via MiXCR and lists one record per CDR3 protein. The data show roughly 66,000 distinct CDR3 sequences, 55% to 85% seen once. The specimen was lung tumor tissue. These TCRs come from a man aged 60 to 69 with non-small cell lung cancer. Each CDR3 is given with its conserved first and last residue. Fields, in order: clone size, D gene, V gene, J gene, CDR3 protein, CDR3 DNA. D genes are given only for firm matches. The listing skips clone size in some rows; elsewhere it reads once, few, many or a size class.

.	.	TRBV6-1	TRBJ2-3	CGTSGAGTHIDTQYF	TGTGGCACCTCAGGTGCGGGAACCCACATAGATACGCAGTATTTT
once	.	TRBV20-1	TRBJ2-5	CSVQEQETQYF	TGCAGTGTTCAAGAACAAGAGACCCAGTATTTC
once	TRBD2	TRBV6-5	TRBJ2-7	CVISQTSGYEQYF	TGTGTCATCAGCCAGACTAGCGGCTACGAGCAGTACTTC
many	TRBD2	TRBV28	TRBJ2-7	CASSQLAGAYEQYF	TGTGCCAGCAGCCAACTAGCGGGAGCCTACGAGCAGTACTTC
.	TRBD2	TRBV11-1	TRBJ2-1	CANGRWEDRGEQFF	TGTGCCAACGGGAGGTGGGAGGACCGTGGTGAGCAGTTCTTC
.	.	TRBV24-1	TRBJ2-1	CATAGGGQSGEQIF	TGTGCCACCGCTGGAGGAGGGCAGTCCGGTGAACAGATCTTC
.	.	TRBV11-1	TRBJ1-2	CASSYRVGYDYTF	TGTGCAAGCAGCTACAGGGTCGGCTATGACTACACCTTC
few	TRBD1	TRBV2	TRBJ2-5	CASRRSSGQGVKTQYF	TGTGCCAGCAGACGATCCTCGGGACAGGGGGTAAAGACCCAGTACTTC
few	.	TRBV11-3	TRBJ2-3	CASSLRTDTQYF	TGTGCAAGCAGCTTACGTACAGATACGCAGTATTTT
.	.	TRBV29-1	TRBJ2-6	CSVRVSSLGANVLAF	TGCAGCGTGAGGGTCTCTAGTTTGGGGGCCAACGTCCTGGCTTTC
.	.	TRBV6-1	TRBJ1-5	CVSRPTWDSNQPQHF	TGTGTCAGCCGCCCGACTTGGGACAGCAATCAGCCCCAGCATTTT
.	.	TRBV20-1	TRBJ2-2	CSVSAANTGELFF	TGTAGTGTTAGTGCAGCGAACACCGGGGAGCTGTTTTTT
.	.	TRBV20-1	TRBJ2-5	CSAQPRGETQYF	TGCAGTGCGCAGCCGAGGGGGGAGACCCAGTACTTC
.	TRBD2	TRBV28	TRBJ2-5	CASSFGLAGQETQYF	TGTGCCAGCAGTTTTGGCCTAGCGGGACAAGAGACCCAGTACTTC
once	.	TRBV29-1	TRBJ2-1	CSVVLGSPYNKQFF	TGCAGCGTTGTTTTGGGAAGCCCCTACAATAAGCAGTTCTTC
.	TRBD1	TRBV6-5	TRBJ1-5	CANRWTGHNQPQHF	TGTGCCAACAGATGGACAGGGCACAATCAGCCCCAGCATTTT
.	.	TRBV11-3	TRBJ2-5	CASSLAPDSQETHYF	TGTGCCAGCAGCTTAGCTCCGGACAGTCAAGAGACCCATTATTTC
many	.	TRBV20-1	TRBJ2-7	CSASSAVSSYEQYF	TGCAGTGCTAGCTCGGCGGTTAGCTCCTACGAGCAGTACTTC
.	.	TRBV29-1	TRBJ1-4	CSVGIGGTNEKLFF	TGTAGCGTCGGGATAGGGGGAACTAATGAAAAACTGTTTTTT
.	.	TRBV12-3/TRBV12-4	TRBJ2-1	CTSSFPQQDHDEHLF	TGTACCAGCAGTTTCCCTCAGCAGGACCACGATGAGCATCTCTTC
.	TRBD2	TRBV20-1	TRBJ2-7	CSTTSGSSSYEQYF	TGCAGTACCACAAGCGGGAGCAGCTCCTACGAGCAGTACTTC
.	.	TRBV30	TRBJ2-2	CAWIQARHTGEPFF	TGTGCCTGGATACAAGCGCGTCACACCGGGGAGCCGTTTTTT
.	TRBD1	TRBV6-5	TRBJ2-7	CASSYGAGQVFEKYF	TGTGCCAGCAGTTACGGAGCTGGACAGGTTTTCGAGAAGTACTTC
.	TRBD2	TRBV12-3/TRBV12-4	TRBJ2-1	CANSFPQRDHNKQFF	TGTGCCAACAGTTTCCCTCAGCGGGACCACAATAAGCAATTCTTC
.	TRBD1	TRBV20-1	TRBJ1-5	CGASGSTGDQPQHF	TGCGGTGCTAGTGGCTCAACAGGGGATCAGCCCCAGCATTTT
.	.	TRBV11-1	TRBJ2-7	CASSPVTGYEQYF	TGTGCCAGCAGTCCCGTGACAGGCTACGAGCAGTATTTC
.	.	TRBV5-4	TRBJ2-2	CASSSRTVNTGVLFF	TGCGCCAGCAGCTCCCGGACGGTTAACACCGGGGTGCTGTTTTTT
.	.	TRBV29-1	TRBJ2-7	CSVEPTYGQYF	TGCAGCGTTGAACCGACCTACGGCCAGTACTTC
.	.	TRBV29-1	TRBJ2-3	CTVSGSSNTDTQYF	TGCACCGTTTCAGGGTCGTCTAACACAGATACGCAGTATTTT
.	.	TRBV6-5	TRBJ1-1	CASSYSGMGETEAFF	TGTGCCAGCAGTTACTCGGGAATGGGAGAAACTGAAGCTTTCTTT
few	.	TRBV21-1	TRBJ2-3	CASSKKGRDEDTQYF	TGTGCCAGCAGCAAAAAGGGCAGGGATGAAGATACGCAGTATTTT
.	.	TRBV20-1	TRBJ2-3	CRATSTDTQYF	TGCAGAGCTACTAGTACAGATACGCAGTATTTC
.	.	TRBV6-5	TRBJ1-1	CASNYSRREGTETFF	TGTGCCAGCAATTACTCGAGAAGGGAAGGAACTGAAACTTTCTTT
.	.	TRBV6-5	TRBJ1-1	CASSYSRRGGAEDFF	TGTGCCAGTAGTTACTCCCGCAGGGGTGGGGCAGAAGATTTCTTT
many	.	TRBV20-1	TRBJ2-2	CSARDRGEGTGELFF	TGCAGTGCTAGAGACAGGGGAGAGGGCACCGGGGAGCTGTTTTTT
.	.	TRBV20-1	TRBJ1-5	CSAKAGTEQPQQF	TGCAGTGCTAAGGCAGGGACGGAACAGCCCCAGCAATTT
.	TRBD2	TRBV7-3	TRBJ2-1	CASSLRSRTSSDNEQFF	TGTGCCAGCAGCTTAAGGTCGCGGACTAGCAGTGACAATGAGCAGTTCTTC
.	.	TRBV6-1	TRBJ1-5	CASRPTRDSNQPQHF	TGTGCCAGCCGCCCAACTCGGGACAGCAATCAGCCCCAGCATTTT
few	.	TRBV11-3	TRBJ1-1	CTSNLGENTEAFF	TGTACCAGCAACTTAGGGGAGAACACTGAAGCTTTCTTT
.	.	TRBV12-3/TRBV12-4	TRBJ2-1	CVSSIAGGRQQFF	TGTGTCAGCAGTATCGCCGGAGGGAGGCAGCAGTTCTTC
.	.	TRBV20-1	TRBJ1-2	CSARAKGVNATGYTF	TGCAGTGCTAGAGCGAAGGGAGTTAACGCCACTGGCTACACCTTC